The sequence of this TCR beta chain was determined in a study of spatial heterogeneity in lung cancer (dated by TCRdb to the late 2010s). For context, the study as a whole: Beta-chain transcripts were consistently detected in greater numbers than alpha-chain transcripts, which likely reflected higher beta-chain transcript abundance. At surgery, fewer than 250 tumor regions, roughly 63 matched nontumor lung samples and 56 PBMC samples were TCR-sequenced for both alpha and beta chains. In the raw uncorrected reads, each unique combination of TCR and UMI appeared on average more than ten times. Nonsynonymous mutation counts, determined by whole-exome sequencing of tumor tissue, were related to TCR repertoire features. TCR alpha and beta repertoires were quantitatively compared across multiple tumor regions, matched nontumor lung and blood in non-small cell lung cancer. Broader findings and caveats from the paper: Confirming at a functional level the hypothesis that regional TCRs recognize regional mutations was considered to require additional single-cell paired TCR alpha and beta sequencing. Ubiquitous expanded tumor TCRs showed up in blood more often at tumor resection than at routine follow-up.

The time point label for this specimen denotes: sample taken at primary tumor resection. Whole RNA extracted from tumor and nontumor lung tissue, or from cryopreserved PBMC samples, was used for TCR sequencing without cell sorting. The donors were 60 to 80 patients from the lung TRACERx cohort who had early-stage, untreated non-small cell lung cancer. Only patients with enough RNA available from two or more tumor regions were chosen for TCR sequencing. There are many counts of this clonotype. Its antigen is still unknown. No much larger clonotype is one base removed from it; base qualities were not supplied. This beta chain is an off-target read within a library intended for alpha chains, so its frequency means little. Library creation used 5' RACE. The sequencer was a NextSeq 500. To allow correction of PCR and sequencing errors, the TCR library protocol tagged every TCR cDNA molecule with a unique molecular identifier. For the original study's pipeline: Decombinator tools were used for TCR identification, UMI-based error correction and CDR3 extraction. Expanded TCRs were defined as those above a frequency of 2 per 1,000, corresponding to the top 1% of the tumor frequency distribution. Each repertoire was subsampled 100 times to 5,000 TCRs, after which Renyi diversity was computed with the R vegan package. CDR3 similarity networks were built from amino acid triplet string-kernel similarity, with CDR3s being connected when pairwise similarity was above 0.82. TCRdb trimmed public reads at Q25 via fastp, called clones via MiXCR and kept in-frame beta chains. Entries are consolidated by CDR3 protein sequence, retaining the most common genes and DNA. The V and J calls follow TCRdb's processing rather than the paper's. This sample comprises 10,000 to 15,000 distinct CDR3 sequences, 3% to 5% of them detected only once. The biggest ten clones account for under 55% of the sample.

The CDR3 numbers 14 residues from cysteine through phenylalanine. The sequence is cut down to CDR3 DNA, 42 bases in frame from base 1. CDR1 and CDR2, per the germline V gene, are SGHVS and FNYEAQ. The junction carries 6 bases between V and J, which are trimmed by 3 bases and 1 base respectively. Sequenced here: PBMCs, sampled at surgery. The rearrangement combines TRBV7-6 with TRBJ2-2; no confident D gene assignment can be made. The clonotype comes from a male donor with early-stage non-small cell lung cancer. The nucleotides are TGTGCCAGCAGCTTTACAGAGAACACCGGGGAGCTGTTTTTT. This encodes CASSFTENTGELFF.